The entry that follows covers one TCR beta chain sequence. This receptor's antigen is unknown. Per-nucleotide qualities are absent, and no much larger clonotype sits a single base away. The data belong to a study of blood T cell repertoires in COVID-19 (dated by TCRdb to 2018 to 2020). Background for the entire study: Samples covering the acute and convalescent phases of COVID-19 were provided by collaborators in the United States, Italy and Spain. The material from the prospective study consisted of cDNA or gDNA derived from T cells, B-cell-depleted T cells, or PBMCs. Subjects who had been exposed to COVID-19, were actively infected with it, or had recovered from it provided the deeply sampled blood TCRbeta repertoires that made up the dataset. The repertoires were made available in a free public database intended to serve as a resource for research on the immune response to SARS-CoV-2. The samples were drawn from the first 160 participants of the ongoing ImmuneRACE study and from 950 to 1,500 subjects provided by 6 global collaborators. Sample metadata almost always included a de-identified subject ID, COVID-19 status, age in years and sex. Where available, HLA class I and class II types were taken from metadata supplied by the sample provider and were not determined by assay-based typing.

Enrolling through a virtual design, the prospective study's participants ranged in age from about 18 to 100 years and lived across 24 United States geographic areas. In the prospective study, participants were assigned to cohorts based on the clinical history participants reported in a screening survey and a study questionnaire. ImmuneRACE Cohort 3 recovered participants were defined by two consecutive negative NP/OP PCR tests, healthcare professional clearance, or symptom resolution. Mobile phlebotomists in the prospective study collected whole blood, serum and a nasopharyngeal or oropharyngeal swab from every participant. Participants in the prospective study had the option to provide additional blood draws and questionnaires over an approximately two-month period. Blood samples from the prospective study were shipped frozen or at room temperature prior to DNA extraction. Including the terminal cysteine and phenylalanine, the CDR3 comprises 14 residues. CDR3 DNA only is kept here, 42 bases in frame from base 1. Via the germline V gene, CDR1 is SGHTA and CDR2 FQGNSA. V trim: 8 bases; J trim: 5 bases; unmatched bases: 9.

The immunoSEQ Assay, a bias-controlled multiplex PCR, was used to amplify TCRbeta CDR3 regions from genomic DNA. Regarding the original processing steps: Within the assay, amplification of reference gene primers was used to estimate how many nucleated cells each sample contained. To quantify the absolute abundance of each unique TCRbeta CDR3 rearrangement, sequence reads were collapsed and filtered. Productive Simpson clonality was computed per sample as the square root of Simpson's diversity index over productive rearrangements. TCRdb obtained this table from immuneACCESS and retained in-frame rearrangements with V and J assigned. These tables miss some clones; where compared with another copy, unresolved V genes account for less than half of the shortfall, and the remainder is unexplained. V and J calls and clone size are given by that table; D and trimming were obtained from the DNA. The sample table shows approximately 300,000 clones, and 92% are seen once. The ten most abundant clones make up about 18% of the sample.

General study outcomes and caveats: Clinical and demographic metadata were provided uncurated, with the amount varying by source and participant.

The chain joins TRBV7-2 to TRBJ2-5, and 9 junctional nucleotides match TRBD1. This receptor was obtained from a young woman who had recovered from COVID-19. The sample taken for sequencing was PBMCs or T cells enriched from blood (not recorded which). The CDR3 is CASRTGASQETQYF. The nucleotide sequence reads as follows: TGTGCCAGCCGGACAGGGGCCTCTCAGGAGACCCAGTACTTC.